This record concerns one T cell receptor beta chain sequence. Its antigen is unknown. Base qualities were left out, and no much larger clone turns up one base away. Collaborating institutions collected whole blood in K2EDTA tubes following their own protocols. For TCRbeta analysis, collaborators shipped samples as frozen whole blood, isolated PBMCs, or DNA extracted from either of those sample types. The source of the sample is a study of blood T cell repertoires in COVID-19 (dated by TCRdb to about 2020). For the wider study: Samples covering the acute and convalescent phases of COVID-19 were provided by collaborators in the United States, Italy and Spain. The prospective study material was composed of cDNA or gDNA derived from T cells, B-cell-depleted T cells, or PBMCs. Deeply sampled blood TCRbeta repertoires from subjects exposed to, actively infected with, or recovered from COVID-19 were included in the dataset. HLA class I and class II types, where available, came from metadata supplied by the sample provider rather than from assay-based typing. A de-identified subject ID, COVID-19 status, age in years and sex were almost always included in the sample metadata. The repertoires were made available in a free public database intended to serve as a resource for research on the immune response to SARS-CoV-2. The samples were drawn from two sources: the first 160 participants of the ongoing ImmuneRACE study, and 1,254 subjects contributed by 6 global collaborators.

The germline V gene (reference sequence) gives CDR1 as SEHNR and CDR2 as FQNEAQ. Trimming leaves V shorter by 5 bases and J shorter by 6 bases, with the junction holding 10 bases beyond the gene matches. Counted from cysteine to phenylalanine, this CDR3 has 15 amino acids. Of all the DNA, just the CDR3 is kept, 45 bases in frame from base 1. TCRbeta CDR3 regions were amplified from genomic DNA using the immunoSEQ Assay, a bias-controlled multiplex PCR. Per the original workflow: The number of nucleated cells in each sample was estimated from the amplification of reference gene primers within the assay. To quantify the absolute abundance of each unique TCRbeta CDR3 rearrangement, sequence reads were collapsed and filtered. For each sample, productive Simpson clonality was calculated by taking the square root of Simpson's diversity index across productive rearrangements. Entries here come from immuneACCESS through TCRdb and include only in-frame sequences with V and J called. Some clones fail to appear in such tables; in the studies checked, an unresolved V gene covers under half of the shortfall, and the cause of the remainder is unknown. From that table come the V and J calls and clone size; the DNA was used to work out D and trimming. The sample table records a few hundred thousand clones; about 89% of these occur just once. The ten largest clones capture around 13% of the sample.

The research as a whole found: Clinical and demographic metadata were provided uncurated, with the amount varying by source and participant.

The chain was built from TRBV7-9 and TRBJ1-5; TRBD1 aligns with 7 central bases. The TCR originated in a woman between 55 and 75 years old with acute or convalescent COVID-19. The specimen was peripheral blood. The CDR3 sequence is CASSQGQKDRQPQHF. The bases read TGTGCCAGCAGCCAGGGACAGAAAGATCGTCAGCCCCAGCATTTT.